The subject of this entry is one TCR beta chain. This clone appeared a single time. Its antigen is currently not known. No quality values exist for individual bases; no much larger clone is one base distant. The sample is drawn from a study of Ad26.COV2.S vaccination and SARS-CoV-2 variants (dated by TCRdb to the early 2020s). Describing the broader study: Donors in the vaccine arm were drawn from COV1001, a multicentre, randomized, double-blind, placebo-controlled phase I-IIa trial testing Ad26.COV2.S in healthy adults. Ad26.COV2.S was administered intramuscularly at a dose of 5x10^10 or 1x10^11 viral particles, either as one shot or as two shots given 56 days apart. TCRbeta repertoire sequencing was used to assess the specificity and breadth of SARS-CoV-2-reactive T cell receptors after Ad26.COV2.S vaccination. The TCR-sequenced set comprised approximately 30 samples: some 19 Ad26.COV2.S vaccine recipients, 5 placebo recipients and 8 SARS-CoV-2 convalescent individuals. Trial participants were randomized into five groups of five, in which low-dose or high-dose Ad26.COV2.S was given once or twice, or placebo was given on both occasions. Investigators did not know the trial group allocation while performing experiments and assessing outcomes. The paper's findings and limits, for the study overall: According to the authors, total T cell responses may have been underestimated by the TCR breadth and depth analyses. After vaccination, substantial breadth of spike-specific CD8+ and CD4+ T cell responses was reported. Non-spike TCR breadth was comparable between vaccine and placebo recipients, consistent with the vaccine containing only spike. Ad26.COV2.S recipients had higher spike-specific TCR breadth than placebo recipients (P = 0.0014). The study was not powered to compare responses between vaccine doses or regimens.

CDR3 length: 14 amino acids, cysteine to phenylalanine. Just CDR3 DNA is preserved here, 42 bases in frame from base 1. According to the germline V gene, CDR1 reads SQVTM and CDR2 reads ANQGSEA. Germline trimming: 4 bases from V, 5 bases from J; junction bases outside gene matches: 11. The immunoSEQ Assay was used to sequence TCRbeta CDR3 regions. After extraction, genomic DNA underwent amplification by bias-controlled multiplex PCR, followed by high-throughput sequencing. Per the original workflow: To quantify the absolute abundance of every unique TCRbeta CDR3 region, sequences were collapsed and filtered. T cell fraction was estimated by normalizing TCRbeta template counts to usable DNA, which was measured by amplifying reference genes present in all nucleated cells. Repertoire TCRs were annotated as SARS-CoV-2-specific when V gene, CDR3 amino acid sequence and J gene were exactly matched to a known reactive TCR set. The reference SARS-CoV-2 TCR set came from MIRA and was filtered for enrichment in COVID-19-positive ImmuneCODE repertoires, removing public or cross-reactive TCRs. Drawing on the MIRA antigens, annotated TCRs were analysed further at the level of specific ORF or position within ORF. Breadth was defined as annotated unique rearrangements over total unique productive rearrangements; depth was the summed frequency of those rearrangements. Two-sided Wilcoxon rank-sum tests were used to compare TCR breadth between groups. Drawn from immuneACCESS, this table holds only the in-frame rearrangements with V and J called that TCRdb kept. Clones are partly lost; checked studies trace under half to an unresolved V gene and leave the rest unexplained. V, J and clone size reflect that table, while D and trimming were determined from the DNA. Within this sample are hundreds of thousands of clones, with approximately 88% of them counted one time only. The leading ten clones occupy about 1.5% of the sample.

The treatment or condition label here, explained by the study, means: around 19 received Ad26.COV2.S at low or high dose, single or two shots; roughly five received placebo; per-sample allocation not given. For vaccine and placebo recipients, repertoires were sequenced using samples collected on day 63 after the first injection. Between 29 July and 7 August 2020, Cohort 1b enrolled about 27 adults aged 18-55 years at one site in Boston, USA. Ad26.COV2.S was a replication-incompetent adenovirus type 26 vector expressing a prefusion-stabilized SARS-CoV-2 spike protein from the original Wuhan strain.

This sequence originates from a person aged 18 to 65 who received the Ad26.COV2.S COVID-19 vaccine or a placebo. This material consisted of peripheral blood, taken in a trial of Ad26.COV2.S vaccine versus placebo. The chain is made from TRBV29-1 and TRBJ2-7, and TRBD2 matches 7 of the central bases. Here the CDR3 is given as CSVGYRGGENEQYF. The nucleotide sequence reads as follows: TGCAGCGTTGGATATAGGGGAGGGGAGAACGAGCAGTACTTC.